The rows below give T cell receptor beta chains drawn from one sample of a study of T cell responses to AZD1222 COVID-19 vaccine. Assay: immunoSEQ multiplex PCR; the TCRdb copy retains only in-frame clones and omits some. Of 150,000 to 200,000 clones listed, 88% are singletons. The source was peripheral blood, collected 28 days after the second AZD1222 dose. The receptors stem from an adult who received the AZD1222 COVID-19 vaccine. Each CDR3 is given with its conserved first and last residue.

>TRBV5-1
CASRPSGIGSYEQYF
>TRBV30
CAWRTGFEQYF
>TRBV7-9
CASSGPSESYNEQFF
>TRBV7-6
CASSLDQRGQGGYTF
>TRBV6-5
CASSGLALEKETQYF
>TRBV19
CASRPEARVDEQYF
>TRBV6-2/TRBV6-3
CASSLLRTRGYNEQFF
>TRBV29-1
CSVVDRLGGRTYEQYF
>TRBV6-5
CATLNHRATEAFF
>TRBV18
CASSPPQGAEEQFF
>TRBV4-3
CASSQDMGEQFF
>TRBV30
CAWDFREGYEQYF
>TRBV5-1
CASSLGLIRGTGELFF
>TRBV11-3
CASSPPASYEQYF
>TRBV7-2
CASSPSPGVPTTDTQYF
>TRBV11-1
CASSLTWTSSSYEQYF
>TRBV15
CATSRENRGRETQYF
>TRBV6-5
CASSYSGFRYEQYF
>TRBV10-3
CAISESGLSSGNTIYF
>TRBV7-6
CASSGSSGRAGELFF
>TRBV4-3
CASSQFAGKNIQYF
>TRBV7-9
CASKEGADNEQFF
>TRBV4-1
CASSQEGAAYGYTF
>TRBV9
CASSGLAGGPSGSGTQYF
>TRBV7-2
CASSLDWDETQYF
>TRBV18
CASSPPGVDTQYF
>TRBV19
CASSVTGSAGYTF
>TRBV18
CASSHNQGGEQPQHF
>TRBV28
CASSSNLGAYEQYF
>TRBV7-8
CASSRDLGSPLHF
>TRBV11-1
CASSLASGQTYEQYF
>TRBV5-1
CASSGTSSYNEQFF
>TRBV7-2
CASSGNNSPLHF
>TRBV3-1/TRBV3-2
CASSRRGASTGELFF
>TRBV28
CASSLPGGPNEQYF
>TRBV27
CASSSKGRYGYTF
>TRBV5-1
CASSLRGANYGYTF
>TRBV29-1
CSVEDTGLAKNIQYF
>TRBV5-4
CASSLGGDSPLHF
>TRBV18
CASSPRDPSYNEQFF
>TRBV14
CASSLRLERETQYF